This paragraph reports one TCR beta chain. PCRs were each spiked with synthetic TCR analog templates. Profiling relied on immunoSEQ multiplex PCR, and the TCRdb table lists in-frame clones only, not all of them. The table includes 70,000 to 90,000 clones, about 84% detected once. The CDR3 totals 15 residues. The germline V and J ends were trimmed by 4 bases and 4 bases, with 14 bases remaining between them. Germline V gene data show CDR1 as SGHRS and CDR2 as YFSETQ. Time point noted: pretreatment peripheral blood. Patients were diagnosed with urothelial carcinoma, either locally advanced or metastatic. The data derive from a study of PD-L1 blockade in urothelial cancer. Turning to the study itself: About 90% of the roughly 29 patients were men with bladder-origin urothelial cancer. Specimens of blood held a median count of approximately 150,000 T cells.

This sequence joins TRBV5-1 and TRBJ1-4; no clear D. The clonotype was recovered from a man in his sixties with urothelial cancer. The sample was PBMCs, taken around atezolizumab (anti-PD-L1) treatment. The CDR3: CASSGSSNSNEKLFF. The CDR3 nucleotides read TGCGCCAGCAGCGGCTCGTCGAACAGTAATGAAAAACTGTTTTTT.